This TCR beta chain was sequenced in a study of T cell responses to AZD1222 COVID-19 vaccine (dated by TCRdb to the early 2020s). Background for the entire study: AZD1222 recipients given second doses at about 4 weeks or at about 12 weeks were pooled, since spike-specific TCR depth and breadth were not found to differ between the two schedules. A total of about 230 trial participants underwent TCR sequencing, of whom around 200 received two doses of AZD1222 and some 25 received two doses of the MenACWY control vaccine. Trial participants were enrolled by age into 18-55, 56-69 and 70-plus year subgroups, with around 150, 28 and 57 TCR-sequenced participants respectively.

As for this clone: The specificity of this receptor is unknown. Base qualities are missing; no much larger clone stands one base away.

The CDR3 regions of human TCRbeta chains were subjected to immunosequencing. From the authors' description of their analysis: Repertoire TCRs were matched against a reference library of SARS-CoV-2-specific TCRs generated with the MIRA antigen-specificity platform. Breadth was defined as the fraction of unique TCRs that were SARS-CoV-2-associated. Depth was defined as the fraction of total T cells that were SARS-CoV-2-associated. Each spike-specific TCR was assigned to its reactive spike region and to a CD4 or CD8 class using the MIRA data. Log10-transformed breadth and depth values were compared by one-way ANOVA with Sidak's multiple comparisons tests. Held by TCRdb, this immuneACCESS table contains in-frame sequences only and omits some clones. Under half of the omission traces to an unresolved V gene where checked; the cause of the rest is unknown. V and J calls and clone size are copied from that table; D and trimming were computed from the DNA. The sample table contains over 110,000 clones; only one count was recorded for around 93% of them. Jointly, the top ten make up around 5.4% of the sample.

What the study reported, not specific to this receptor: Epitopes outside the regions mutated in the B.1.351 and B.1.1.7 variants were reportedly recognized by nearly half of the unique spike-specific TCRs. Because no day 14 peak-response samples were available, the repertoires could be characterized only after the peak T cell response. After two AZD1222 doses, spike-specific TCR breadth and depth were significantly higher than at day 0 and than in MenACWY recipients. Participants were mostly white British, with more females than males. The authors suggested clonal diversity may have been underestimated. Conclusions about previously exposed vaccinees are limited, since just a handful of AZD1222 recipients were seropositive for SARS-CoV-2 at baseline. CD4 TCRs associated with the vaccine covered the entire spike protein, and the dominant responses were in regions 160-218 and 743-854. In the small 56-69-year group, the increase in depth fell short of significance, most likely because of low power.

V was cut back by 2 bases and J by 4 bases, leaving a gap of 14 bases between them. The CDR3 covers 15 residues, taking in both the cysteine and the phenylalanine. Only the CDR3 DNA stays, 45 bases, in frame from base 1. The germline V gene sets CDR1 to SGHDT and CDR2 to YYEEEE. Taken with the paper, the label for time point translates to: baseline before first vaccination. Vaccinee samples came from UK trials COV001 and COV002, including a single-blind randomized controlled phase 2/3 trial of AZD1222 (ChAdOx1 nCoV-19) in healthy adults. For TCRbeta chain sequencing, PBMC samples were collected from trial participants at day 0 and at day 28 after the second dose.

The material sequenced was peripheral blood, taken on day 0 of AZD1222 vaccination. The sequence derives from an adult in good health. The rearranged segments are TRBV5-6 and TRBJ2-3, and TRBD2 may be the D gene, going by 6 matching bases. The sequence in DNA is TGTGCCAGCAGCTTCCCCACTGGCGGGGCAGATACGCAGTATTTT. It codes for CASSFPTGGADTQYF.